Below are 21 T cell receptor beta chains sequenced from a single sample in a study of PD-1 blockade in classical Hodgkin lymphoma. Some clones are missing from TCRdb's copy, which holds only in-frame ones; the method was immunoSEQ multiplex PCR. The sample records under 25,000 clones, under 85% being singletons. Time point defined: cycle 4 day 1 (C4D1), after around six weeks of nivolumab. Patients all relapsed after autologous stem cell transplantation, and there was variation in brentuximab vedotin exposure. The sequenced sample was peripheral blood mononuclear cells (PBMCs), obtained before the fourth cycle of nivolumab. These receptors were taken from a human donor with classical Hodgkin lymphoma.

The chain carries TRBV12-1 and TRBJ1-2. TRBV12-1 is recorded as a pseudogene. The CDR3 runs to 18 residues. The CDR3: CASSFEGGEKRKNYGYTF. The CDR3 region has the DNA TGTGCCAGCAGCTTTGAGGGTGGCGAGAAAAGAAAAAACTATGGCTACACCTTC.

The chain is built from TRBV30 and TRBJ2-3; tentative D call: TRBD2 (7 bases). Between the trimmed V and J ends, which lost 2 bases and 5 bases, there was a span of 14 bases. Germline V gives CDR1 GTSNPN, CDR2 SVGIG (reference sequence). The CDR3 contains 14 residues. The CDR3 spells CAWSRGGGGDTQYF. CDR3 in DNA: TGTGCCTGGAGTAGAGGGGGGGGAGGAGATACGCAGTATTTT.

V gene TRBV6-7 combines with J gene TRBJ1-1; D gene ambiguous. TRBV6-7 is sorted into the ORF group, with uncertain function. V shed 5 bases and J shed 4 bases, with 26 bases lying between them. The CDR3 is made up of 18 amino acids. The CDR3 DNA is TGTGCCAGCAGTCCGGTCAGAGGGCGGGCGCTGTTTTTCACTGAAGCTTTCTTT. This translates into CASSPVRGRALFFTEAFF.

V gene TRBV19 combines with J gene TRBJ2-4, with unresolved D. Germline loops: CDR1 LNHDA, CDR2 SQIVND (reference sequence). This CDR3 comprises 15 residues. Between the trimmed V and J ends, which lost 7 bases and 0 bases, there was a span of 13 bases. CDR3 coding DNA: TGTGCCAGTACTCTAGACGGTATAGCCAAAAACATTCAGTACTTC. Its translation is CASTLDGIAKNIQYF. The entire variable domain, with the rest obtained from reference TRBV19 and TRBJ2-4, is as follows: DGGITQSPKYLFRKEGQNVTLSCEQNLNHDAMYWYRQDPGQGLRLIYYSQIVNDFQKGDIAEGYSVSREKKESFPLTVTSAQKNPTAFYLCASTLDGIAKNIQYFGAGTRLSVL.

This CDR3 is CASSEVFSRGVQETQYF. In nucleotides, the CDR3 is TGTGCCAGCAGTGAAGTCTTCTCGCGGGGGGTACAAGAGACCCAGTACTTC. The chain recombines TRBV6-1 with TRBJ2-5, with 8 bases identical to TRBD2. The CDR3 has 17 amino acids. The germline gives CDR1 MNHNS, CDR2 SASEGT. The trim removed 1 base at V and 2 bases at J, leaving 9 bases unmatched.

The V gene is TRBV19, the J gene TRBJ1-1, with TRBD1 matching over 7 bases. Germline CDR1 is LNHDA and CDR2 is SQIVND (reference sequence). Trimming cost V 0 bases and J 2 bases; bases outside gene matches: 12. The CDR3 runs 18 residues. The chain's CDR3 is CASSIDRRRGTANTEAFF. As DNA, the CDR3 is TGTGCCAGTAGTATAGACCGTAGGAGGGGGACAGCTAACACTGAAGCTTTCTTT.

The rearrangement links TRBV4-1 to TRBJ2-3, with TRBD2 matching over 12 bases. With V trimmed by 1 base and J by 3 bases, 2 bases remained unmatched. This CDR3 has 16 residues. The V gene's germline CDR1 is MGHRA and CDR2 YSYEKL. The CDR3 DNA follows: TGCGCCAGCAGCCAAGCCGGACTAGCGGGAACAGATACGCAGTATTTT. It codes for CASSQAGLAGTDTQYF.

This chain uses TRBV19 with TRBJ1-6, with D hard to call. Looked up from germline, CDR1 is LNHDA and CDR2 is SQIVND (reference sequence). The CDR3 loop spans 14 amino acids. V dropped 5 bases and J dropped 0 bases, with 5 bases sitting between them. In DNA, the CDR3 is TGTGCCAGTAGTGATGTCTCCTATAATTCACCCCTCCACTTT. Its protein is CASSDVSYNSPLHF.

This clone was observed a few times. The chain couples TRBV7-2 to TRBJ2-5; perhaps TRBD1 as D (6 bases). The CDR3 totals 13 residues. With 6 bases removed from V and 5 bases from J, the gap between germline ends came to 13 bases. The V gene's germline CDR1 is SGHTA and CDR2 FQGNSA. The CDR3 is CASRSGVRETQYF. CDR3 DNA sequence: TGTGCCAGCAGATCAGGGGTACGGGAGACCCAGTACTTC.

The rearrangement links TRBV4-3 to TRBJ1-6; D uncertain. The CDR3 is 15 residues long. Germline V gene lookup returns CDR1 LGHNA and CDR2 YSLEER. V gave up 0 bases and J gave up 10 bases, with 13 bases separating them. The CDR3 is CASSQDLGISSPLHF. Here the CDR3 DNA reads TGCGCCAGCAGCCAAGATCTTGGTATCAGCTCACCCCTCCACTTT.

V and J are TRBV7-9 and TRBJ2-6, with D perhaps TRBD1 or TRBD2 (5 bases each). Germline loops: CDR1 SEHNR, CDR2 FQNEAQ (reference sequence). This CDR3 has 15 amino acids. Trimming removed 2 bases from V and 1 base from J, with 6 bases in between. The CDR3 spells CASSLWGSGANVLTF. CDR3 DNA: TGTGCCAGCAGCTTATGGGGGTCTGGGGCCAACGTCCTGACTTTC.

The chain uses TRBV28 and TRBJ1-1; D is undetermined. V was shortened by 5 bases and J by 3 bases, with 16 bases between the two germline ends. Per the germline V gene, CDR1 is MDHEN and CDR2 is SYDVKM. This CDR3 region has 15 residues. The CDR3 is CASSPDLEVDTEAFF. CDR3 DNA sequence: TGTGCCAGCAGTCCCGACCTGGAGGTGGACACTGAAGCTTTCTTT.

The V gene is TRBV19, the J gene TRBJ1-5; D remains unclear. Trimming cost V 1 base and J 1 base, with 8 bases left between them. The CDR3 sequence is 15 residues long. Germline CDR1 is LNHDA and CDR2 is SQIVND (reference sequence). Written as DNA, the CDR3 is TGTGCCAGTAGTATAGTTGAAGGGAGCAATCAGCCCCAGCATTTT. Residues: CASSIVEGSNQPQHF.

The rearrangement links TRBV7-9 to TRBJ1-6; 7 nucleotides agree with TRBD1. This CDR3 is 15 amino acids long. V shed 6 bases and J 9 bases; nucleotides not matched to a gene: 11. CDR1 is SEHNR, CDR2 FQNEAQ, per germline (reference sequence). The CDR3 DNA sequence: TGTGCCAGCAGACCTTCGACAGGGCCTGGTTCACCCCTCCACTTT. Its protein product is CASRPSTGPGSPLHF.

This clone has just a few counts. This chain joins TRBV7-9 and TRBJ1-5; D is possibly TRBD1 (5 bases). Germline lookup yields CDR1 SEHNR and CDR2 FQNEAQ (reference sequence). This CDR3 is 15 amino acids long. The V end was cut by 5 bases, the J end by 4 bases, with 15 bases between. As DNA, the CDR3 is TGTGCCAGCAGCAAGTCCGGGACTTTGAATCAGCCCCAGCATTTT. It yields the protein CASSKSGTLNQPQHF.

The J gene is TRBJ2-1, the V gene TRBV4-1; 9 bases match TRBD2. CDR3 size: 18 residues. From germline, CDR1 is MGHRA and CDR2 YSYEKL. V lost 0 bases and J lost 4; bases outside the gene matches: 10. The CDR3 bases are TGCGCCAGCAGCCAAGAAGGGCGGGAGGGCTTTCGGTACAATGAGCAGTTCTTC. Translation gives CASSQEGREGFRYNEQFF.

The chain uses TRBV7-9 and TRBJ1-1; D is ambiguous. Germline V CDR1 and CDR2: SEHNR, FQNEAQ (reference sequence). V lost 5 bases and J lost 5, with 18 bases in between. The CDR3 covers 15 residues. Here the CDR3 DNA reads TGTGCCAGCAGCGCCCCCCCCCGGGTGGGAACTGAAGCTTTCTTT. It yields the protein CASSAPPRVGTEAFF.

The genes are TRBV5-6 and TRBJ2-1; possible D gene TRBD2, 5 bases. From germline, CDR1 is SGHDT and CDR2 YYEEEE. This CDR3 spans 15 amino acids. Trimming pared 3 bases from V and 0 bases from J, leaving 10 bases between. The CDR3 reads CASSYQRSSYNEQFF. CDR3 bases: TGTGCCAGCAGCTATCAGCGGAGCTCCTACAATGAGCAGTTCTTC.

The chain links TRBV5-6 to TRBJ2-1; 8 bases match TRBD2. V was clipped by 0 bases and J by 5 bases; unmatched bases: 4. Germline V lookup: CDR1 SGHDT, CDR2 YYEEEE. The CDR3 is 15 residues long. The CDR3 DNA is TGTGCCAGCAGCTTGGTGGTAGCGGGACACAATGAGCAGTTCTTC. Translating gives CASSLVVAGHNEQFF.

The genes are TRBV7-9 and TRBJ1-3; D unresolved. CDR3 length: 15 amino acids. V lost 1 base and J 0 bases, leaving 7 bases between the germline ends. The germline gives CDR1 SEHNR, CDR2 FQNEAQ (reference sequence). The CDR3 region has the DNA TGTGCCAGCAGCTTAGGGACCTACTCTGGAAACACCATATATTTT. This gives the protein CASSLGTYSGNTIYF.

This clone has just a few counts. J is TRBJ1-2 and V is TRBV4-2, with 7 bases identical to TRBD1. The CDR3 spans 18 residues. V gave up 0 bases and J gave up 4 bases; unmatched junction bases: 14. Germline CDR1 is LGHNA and CDR2 is YNFKEQ. The CDR3: CASSQEIGIGGAIYGYTF. DNA for the CDR3: TGTGCCAGCAGCCAAGAGATTGGCATAGGGGGCGCAATCTATGGCTACACCTTC.